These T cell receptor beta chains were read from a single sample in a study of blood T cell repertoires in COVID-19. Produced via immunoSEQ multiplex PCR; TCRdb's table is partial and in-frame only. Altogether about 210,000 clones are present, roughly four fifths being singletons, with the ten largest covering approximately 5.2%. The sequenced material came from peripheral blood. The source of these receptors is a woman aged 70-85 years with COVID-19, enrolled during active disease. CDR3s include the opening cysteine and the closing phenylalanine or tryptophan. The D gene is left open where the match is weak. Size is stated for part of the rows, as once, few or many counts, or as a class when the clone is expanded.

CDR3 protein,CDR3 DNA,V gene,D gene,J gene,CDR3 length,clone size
CAISVPGGDYGYTF,TGTGCCATCAGTGTACCAGGGGGCGACTATGGCTACACCTTC,TRBV10-3,TRBD1,TRBJ1-2,14,NA
CASSLAGGAVVGELFF,TGCGCCAGCAGCTTGGCCGGAGGGGCTGTTGTCGGGGAGCTGTTTTTT,TRBV5-1,NA,TRBJ2-2,16,NA
CASSSRRDYGYTF,TGTGCCAGTAGTTCCAGACGGGATTATGGCTACACCTTC,TRBV19,NA,TRBJ1-2,13,NA
CASRGQGQNSPLHF,TGTGCCAGCAGGGGACAGGGGCAAAATTCACCCCTCCACTTT,TRBV25-1,TRBD1,TRBJ1-6,14,NA
CASSYKGKNYEQYF,TGTGCCAGCAGTTACAAGGGGAAGAATTACGAGCAGTACTTC,TRBV6-5,NA,TRBJ2-7,14,NA
CASSPDRGPYNEQFF,TGTGCCAGCAGTCCGGACAGGGGGCCCTACAATGAGCAGTTCTTC,TRBV7-3,TRBD1,TRBJ2-1,15,NA
CASRRTDSEQFF,TGCGCCAGCAGACGGACAGACAGTGAGCAGTTCTTC,TRBV10-2,NA,TRBJ2-1,12,NA
CASSPGTASNNEQFF,TGTGCCAGCAGCCCTGGGACAGCATCTAACAATGAGCAGTTCTTC,TRBV7-8,TRBD1,TRBJ2-1,15,few
CASGPNRDGTGELFF,TGCGCCAGCGGGCCTAACAGGGATGGGACCGGGGAGCTGTTTTTT,TRBV5-1,NA,TRBJ2-2,15,NA
CSVGGSSYEQYF,TGCAGCGTTGGGGGCAGCTCCTACGAGCAGTACTTC,TRBV29-1,NA,TRBJ2-7,12,NA
CASSPGGWGYTF,TGTGCCAGCAGTCCGGGGGGATGGGGCTACACCTTC,TRBV6-2/TRBV6-3,NA,TRBJ1-2,12,once
CASSPSRQGRVWEKLFF,TGTGCCAGCTCACCCTCAAGACAGGGCCGCGTGTGGGAAAAACTGTTTTTT,TRBV18,TRBD1,TRBJ1-4,17,once
CASSFTGVTDTQYF,TGTGCCAGCAGCTTTACGGGGGTCACAGATACGCAGTATTTT,TRBV7-2,NA,TRBJ2-3,14,NA
CASSPGTGEEKLFF,TGTGCCAGCAGCCCCGGGACAGGGGAGGAAAAACTGTTTTTT,TRBV7-2,TRBD1,TRBJ1-4,14,NA
CASSSTGSNQPQHF,TGTGCCAGCAGCTCAACAGGGAGTAATCAGCCCCAGCATTTT,TRBV7-9,NA,TRBJ1-5,14,NA
CASSQGLHTFF,TGTGCCAGCAGCCAAGGGTTGCACACGTTCTTC,TRBV3-1/TRBV3-2,NA,TRBJ2-1,11,NA
CASSETRDNEQFF,TGTGCCAGCAGTGAGACTAGGGATAATGAGCAGTTCTTC,TRBV6-4,NA,TRBJ2-1,13,NA
CASSPRLGSQNTEAFF,TGTGCCAGCTCACCTCGGCTGGGCAGCCAGAACACTGAAGCTTTCTTT,TRBV18,NA,TRBJ1-1,16,NA
CAWSVAGVLRDTQYF,TGTGCCTGGAGTGTGGCAGGGGTTTTAAGAGATACGCAGTATTTT,TRBV30,NA,TRBJ2-3,15,NA
CASRPLAGAFNEQFF,TGTGCCAGCAGACCGCTAGCGGGAGCCTTCAATGAGCAGTTCTTC,TRBV11-2,TRBD2,TRBJ2-1,15,NA
CASSQGFGRGTYGYTF,TGCGCCAGCAGCCAAGGGTTCGGCAGGGGCACCTATGGCTACACCTTC,TRBV4-3,NA,TRBJ1-2,16,NA
CASSKVRDNKNLVSYNEQFF,TGTGCCAGCAGCAAAGTTCGAGACAACAAAAATCTGGTTTCCTACAATGAGCAGTTCTTC,TRBV21-1,NA,TRBJ2-1,20,NA
CSVAHTIDTTQYF,TGCAGCGTCGCGCATACTATAGATACAACGCAGTATTTT,TRBV29-1,NA,TRBJ2-3,13,few
CASSLLAWGETQYF,TGTGCCAGCAGCTTACTAGCCTGGGGGGAGACCCAGTACTTC,TRBV5-6,NA,TRBJ2-5,14,NA
CATSDSSSGSGYEQYF,TGTGCCACCAGTGATTCCTCTAGCGGGAGCGGCTACGAGCAGTACTTC,TRBV24-1,TRBD2,TRBJ2-7,16,once
CASRPLAAYEQYF,TGTGCCAGCAGGCCTCTAGCGGCCTACGAGCAGTACTTC,TRBV6-5,TRBD2,TRBJ2-7,13,NA
CASSIQTGELFF,TGTGCCAGTAGTATCCAAACCGGGGAGCTGTTTTTT,TRBV19,NA,TRBJ2-2,12,NA
CASRLGSTKGKLFF,TGTGCCAGCAGACTAGGGTCGACAAAGGGCAAACTGTTTTTT,TRBV28,NA,TRBJ1-4,14,NA
CASSYSAGNSYEQYF,TGTGCCAGCAGTTATTCGGCGGGCAACTCCTACGAGCAGTACTTC,TRBV6-2/TRBV6-3,NA,TRBJ2-7,15,NA
CASSFDGQTNEKLFF,TGTGCCAGCAGTTTCGACGGACAGACTAATGAAAAACTGTTTTTT,TRBV6-2/TRBV6-3,NA,TRBJ1-4,15,NA
CASSLGQGSYNEQFF,TGCGCCAGCAGTCTAGGACAGGGTTCCTACAATGAGCAGTTCTTC,TRBV4-1,TRBD1,TRBJ2-1,15,NA
CAWSRGAIEPYGYTF,TGTGCCTGGAGTCGGGGAGCCATTGAACCCTATGGCTACACCTTC,TRBV30,NA,TRBJ1-2,15,NA
CASSTGDRANTGELFF,TGCGCCAGCAGCACCGGGGACAGAGCGAACACCGGGGAGCTGTTTTTT,TRBV5-1,TRBD1,TRBJ2-2,16,NA
CASSLATAGGRNEQFF,TGCGCCAGCAGCTTGGCGACAGCGGGAGGGCGAAATGAGCAGTTCTTC,TRBV5-1,TRBD2,TRBJ2-1,16,NA
CASSFPTSTDTQYF,TGTGCCAGCAGCTTCCCTACTAGCACAGATACGCAGTATTTT,TRBV5-6,NA,TRBJ2-3,14,NA
CASSQGQGSQPQHF,TGCGCCAGCAGCCAGGGACAGGGGTCCCAGCCCCAGCATTTT,TRBV5-1,TRBD1,TRBJ1-5,14,NA
CASSWEMDSARGVEQFF,TGTGCCAGCAGCTGGGAGATGGACAGTGCCCGAGGGGTTGAGCAGTTCTTC,TRBV13,NA,TRBJ2-1,17,few
CSASGTSLLGQFF,TGCAGTGCTAGTGGGACTAGCCTCCTCGGGCAGTTCTTC,TRBV20-1,TRBD2,TRBJ2-1,13,NA
CASSLGGVSYEQYF,TGTGCCAGCAGCTTGGGGGGGGTCTCCTACGAGCAGTACTTC,TRBV5-8,NA,TRBJ2-7,14,NA
CASSLHDRANSPLHF,TGTGCCAGCAGTTTACACGACAGGGCTAATTCACCCCTCCACTTT,TRBV28,TRBD1,TRBJ1-6,15,once
CASSIDGTSGIFETQYF,TGTGCCAGTAGTATAGACGGGACTAGCGGGATTTTCGAGACCCAGTACTTC,TRBV19,TRBD2,TRBJ2-5,17,once
CASSYRTATNTGELFF,TGCGCCAGCAGTTATAGGACTGCCACGAACACCGGGGAGCTGTTTTTT,TRBV5-1,NA,TRBJ2-2,16,NA
CASSEGTGLRYTF,TGTGCCAGTAGTGAAGGGACAGGTCTTCGCTACACCTTC,TRBV19,TRBD1,TRBJ1-2,13,NA
CASSKANEQFF,TGTGCCAGCAGCAAAGCTAATGAGCAGTTCTTC,TRBV7-8,NA,TRBJ2-1,11,NA
CASNGLAGVGETQYF,TGTGCCAGCAATGGACTAGCGGGAGTTGGGGAGACCCAGTACTTC,TRBV2,TRBD2,TRBJ2-5,15,NA
CSVGPTYEQYF,TGCAGTGTTGGTCCTACCTACGAGCAGTACTTC,TRBV20-1,NA,TRBJ2-7,11,NA
CASSAGPSGELFF,TGTGCCAGCAGCGCAGGGCCGAGCGGGGAGCTGTTTTTT,TRBV7-2,NA,TRBJ2-2,13,NA
CATSGTSGSAETQYF,TGTGCCACCAGTGGGACTAGCGGGAGCGCGGAGACCCAGTACTTC,TRBV24-1,TRBD2,TRBJ2-5,15,NA
CASSHAGGYTF,TGTGCCAGCAGCCACGCGGGTGGCTACACCTTC,TRBV5-6,NA,TRBJ1-2,11,NA
CASSPWGRTGSEQYF,TGTGCCAGCAGCCCCTGGGGTCGGACAGGGAGCGAGCAGTACTTC,TRBV7-9,TRBD1,TRBJ2-7,15,many
CAWSPPPGTGLYGYTF,TGTGCCTGGAGTCCCCCTCCCGGGACAGGTCTTTATGGCTACACCTTC,TRBV30,TRBD1,TRBJ1-2,16,NA
CASSLLGTSGRDNEQFF,TGTGCCAGCAGTTTACTCGGGACTAGCGGGAGAGACAATGAGCAGTTCTTC,TRBV28,TRBD2,TRBJ2-1,17,NA
CASSLTRTGLGYTF,TGTGCCAGCAGCTTAACCAGGACAGGTTTGGGCTACACCTTC,TRBV28,TRBD1,TRBJ1-2,14,NA